This TCR beta chain comes out of a study of blood T cell repertoires in COVID-19 (dated by TCRdb to between 2020 and 2021). Study-level background: The collaborator samples originated in the United States, Italy and Spain and spanned the acute and convalescent phases of COVID-19. The material from the prospective study consisted of cDNA or gDNA derived from T cells, B-cell-depleted T cells, or PBMCs. The dataset comprised deeply sampled blood TCRbeta repertoires from subjects exposed to, actively infected with, or recovered from COVID-19. The repertoires were released in a freely available public database meant as a resource for research on the immune response to SARS-CoV-2. The samples were drawn from two sources: the first 160 participants of the ongoing ImmuneRACE study, and 1,000 to 1,500 subjects contributed by 6 global collaborators. The sample metadata nearly always contained a de-identified subject ID, COVID-19 status, age in years and sex. HLA class I and class II types, where available, came from metadata supplied by the sample provider rather than from assay-based typing.

Participants in the prospective study were enrolled through a virtual design, were aged roughly 18 to 90 years, and lived in 20 to 30 United States geographic areas. In the prospective study, participants were assigned to cohorts based on the clinical history participants reported in a screening survey and a study questionnaire. Recovered participants in ImmuneRACE Cohort 3 were defined as having two consecutive negative NP/OP PCR tests, clearance from a healthcare professional, or resolution of symptoms. In the prospective study, whole blood, serum and a nasopharyngeal or oropharyngeal swab were collected from each participant by mobile phlebotomists. Participants in the prospective study had the option to provide additional blood draws and questionnaires over an approximately 2-month period. Blood samples from the prospective study were shipped frozen or at room temperature prior to DNA extraction.

TCRbeta CDR3 regions were amplified from genomic DNA using the immunoSEQ Assay, a bias-controlled multiplex PCR. The paper's processing steps were these. Nucleated cell counts per sample were estimated from amplification of reference gene primers within the assay. To quantify the absolute abundance of each unique TCRbeta CDR3 rearrangement, sequence reads were collapsed and filtered. For each sample, productive Simpson clonality was calculated as the square root of Simpson's diversity index across productive rearrangements. TCRdb mirrors the immuneACCESS table, restricted to in-frame sequences. Some clones are absent from its copies; in checked studies, under half trace to an unresolved V gene, and the reason for the others is unknown. The V and J calls and clone size are taken from that table; D and trimming were inferred from the DNA. Recorded for this sample are about 400,000 clones; approximately 89% of them occurred a single time. The ten largest clones represent less than 2% of the sample.

What the work shows at the level of the full study, not this receptor alone: Clinical and demographic metadata were provided uncurated, with the amount varying by source and participant.

From the cysteine up to the phenylalanine, the CDR3 has a length of 14 residues. Just the 42-base CDR3 DNA is kept, in frame starting at base 1. CDR1 WNHNN and CDR2 SYGVQD are derived from the germline V gene (reference sequence). V loses 0 bases of germline sequence and J loses 1 base, and the interval between the two ends is 7 bases. About this clone itself: No cognate antigen has been identified for it. Within one base of it there is no much larger clone, and no base qualities were kept.

Material for sequencing was PBMCs or T cells enriched from blood (not recorded which). The receptor comes from a young woman who had recovered from COVID-19. The chain was built from TRBV10-1 and TRBJ2-7, with the D gene not clear enough to name. The base sequence is TGCGCCAGCAGTGAGTCAGCAGCGTCCTACGAGCAGTACTTC. Its protein is CASSESAASYEQYF.